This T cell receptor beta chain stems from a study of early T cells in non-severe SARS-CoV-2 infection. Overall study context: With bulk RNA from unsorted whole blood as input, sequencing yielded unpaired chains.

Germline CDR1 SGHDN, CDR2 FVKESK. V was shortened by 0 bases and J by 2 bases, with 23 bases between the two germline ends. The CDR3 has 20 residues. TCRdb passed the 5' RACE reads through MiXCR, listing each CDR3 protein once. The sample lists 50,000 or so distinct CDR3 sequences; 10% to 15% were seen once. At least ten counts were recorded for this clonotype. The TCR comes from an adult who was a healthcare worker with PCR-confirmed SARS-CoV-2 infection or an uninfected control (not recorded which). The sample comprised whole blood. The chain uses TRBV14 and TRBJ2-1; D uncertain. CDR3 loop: CASSQELKTWAYLTYNEQFF. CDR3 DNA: TGTGCCAGCAGCCAAGAACTGAAGACCTGGGCGTACCTAACCTACAATGAGCAGTTCTTC.